These T cell receptor beta chains were read from a single sample in a study of shared clonotypes between healthy human individuals. Assay: immunoSEQ multiplex PCR; the TCRdb copy retains only in-frame clones and omits some. The data contain about 820,000 clones, about 92% of them singletons. The sample taken for sequencing was naive CD8+ T cells sorted from blood. The receptors come from a man between 25 and 39 years old in good health. The CDR3 runs from the conserved cysteine through the conserved F or W. The D gene is left open where the match is weak. Expanded clones get a size class; other rows say once, few or many, or leave the size out.

CASRSGRYSGNTIYF	TGTGCCAGCAGGAGCGGACGGTACTCTGGAAACACCATATATTTT	TRBV28	TRBJ1-3	NA	NA
CASSYWIGQGEETQYF	TGTGCCAGCAGTTACTGGATCGGGCAGGGTGAAGAGACCCAGTACTTC	TRBV6-5	TRBJ2-5	NA	NA
CASSLTAGALYEQYF	TGTGCCAGCAGCTTAACGGCAGGGGCCCTCTACGAGCAGTACTTC	TRBV7-2	TRBJ2-7	NA	NA
CASSIGPTYEQYF	TGTGCCAGTAGTATCGGCCCCACCTACGAGCAGTACTTC	TRBV19	TRBJ2-7	NA	NA
CASSLDIYEQGSNNGYTF	TGTGCCAGCAGCTTAGATATTTATGAACAGGGTTCCAATAATGGCTACACCTTC	TRBV11-2	TRBJ1-2	NA	NA
CASSSALEDTQYF	TGTGCCAGCAGCTCTGCCCTAGAGGATACGCAGTATTTT	TRBV7-9	TRBJ2-3	NA	NA
CASSLRRVPEKLFF	TGTGCCAGCAGCTTGCGCAGGGTTCCTGAAAAACTGTTTTTT	TRBV5-8	TRBJ1-4	NA	NA
CASSLAPRGYNQPQHF	TGTGCCAGCAGCTTAGCGCCCAGAGGATACAATCAGCCCCAGCATTTT	TRBV7-6	TRBJ1-5	NA	NA
CASSARPGQGALSNQPQHF	TGTGCCAGTAGTGCAAGACCGGGACAGGGAGCCCTTAGCAATCAGCCCCAGCATTTT	TRBV19	TRBJ1-5	TRBD1	NA
CASSPPKVAGDEQFF	TGTGCCAGCAGCCCTCCGAAGGTAGCGGGGGATGAGCAGTTCTTC	TRBV7-9	TRBJ2-1	TRBD2	NA
CASSSRTGVEQFF	TGTGCCAGCAGCTCACGGACAGGGGTTGAGCAGTTCTTC	TRBV7-3	TRBJ2-1	TRBD1	NA
CASSLDAGELGTQYF	TGTGCCAGCAGCTTAGACGCAGGGGAGCTGGGGACCCAGTACTTC	TRBV7-8	TRBJ2-5	NA	NA
CASSEGLAGVGDTQYF	TGTGCCAGCAGCGAAGGACTAGCGGGAGTGGGCGATACGCAGTATTTT	TRBV9	TRBJ2-3	TRBD2	NA
CASSEGASSYTDTQYF	TGTGCCAGCAGTGAAGGGGCTAGCAGCTATACAGATACGCAGTATTTT	TRBV6-4	TRBJ2-3	NA	NA
CASSLGTAGGQPQHF	TGTGCCAGCAGTTTGGGAACAGCAGGGGGTCAGCCCCAGCATTTT	TRBV28	TRBJ1-5	TRBD1	few
CATSRDQLANYGYTF	TGTGCCACCAGCAGAGATCAACTCGCCAACTATGGCTACACCTTC	TRBV15	TRBJ1-2	NA	NA
CSVEVPKGTDTQYF	TGCAGCGTTGAAGTGCCAAAGGGCACAGATACGCAGTATTTT	TRBV29-1	TRBJ2-3	NA	NA
CASSSSGRGAGELFF	TGTGCCAGCAGCAGTAGCGGGAGGGGGGCCGGGGAGCTGTTTTTT	TRBV28	TRBJ2-2	TRBD2	NA
CASSSTLPTYYEQYF	TGTGCCAGCAGTTCTACATTGCCGACGTACTACGAGCAGTACTTC	TRBV7-9	TRBJ2-7	NA	NA
CASSLNGPDDLGYYYGYTF	TGTGCCAGCAGCTTAAACGGTCCAGACGACTTAGGCTACTACTATGGCTACACCTTC	TRBV7-3	TRBJ1-2	NA	once
CASSFGQGRNYEQYF	TGTGCCAGCAGCTTTGGACAGGGACGAAACTACGAGCAGTACTTC	TRBV7-9	TRBJ2-7	TRBD1	NA
CASSPIGAGGTYEQYF	TGTGCCAGCAGTCCCATCGGAGCGGGAGGGACCTACGAGCAGTACTTC	TRBV28	TRBJ2-7	TRBD2	NA
CASSPRSGPYNEQFF	TGTGCCAGTAGTCCAAGGAGCGGCCCCTACAATGAGCAGTTCTTC	TRBV19	TRBJ2-1	NA	NA
CASSPIGPPNTGELFF	TGTGCCAGCTCACCCATTGGCCCCCCGAACACCGGGGAGCTGTTTTTT	TRBV18	TRBJ2-2	NA	NA
CASSLYGNEQFF	TGTGCCAGCAGTCTATACGGTAATGAGCAGTTCTTC	TRBV7-3	TRBJ2-1	NA	NA
CASSYSGTGYDTQYF	TGTGCCAGCAGTTACTCCGGGACAGGCTACGATACGCAGTATTTT	TRBV6-5	TRBJ2-3	TRBD1	NA
CASSGSDRGFDGYTF	TGTGCCAGCAGCGGATCGGACAGGGGCTTCGATGGCTACACCTTC	TRBV13	TRBJ1-2	TRBD1	NA
CASSWDGNTEAFF	TGTGCCAGCAGTTGGGACGGAAACACTGAAGCTTTCTTT	TRBV6-4	TRBJ1-1	NA	NA
CASSPRTGGNQPQHF	TGTGCCAGCAGTCCCAGGACAGGGGGCAATCAGCCCCAGCATTTT	TRBV6-6	TRBJ1-5	TRBD1	few
CASSQARASIYEQYF	TGCGCCAGCAGCCAAGCACGGGCAAGCATCTACGAGCAGTACTTC	TRBV4-3	TRBJ2-7	NA	NA